This TCR beta chain derives from a study of blood T cell repertoires in COVID-19. Repertoires were generated with immunoSEQ multiplex PCR, while TCRdb's copy carries only in-frame clones and drops some. The repertoire holds about 200,000 clones, with around 87% as singletons. The CDR3 length is 15 residues. Germline V gives CDR1 SGDLS, CDR2 YYNGEE. Losses at the gene ends were 7 bases for V and 2 bases for J; bases not matched to a gene: 9. The receptor comes from a woman aged 50 to 65 with COVID-19, enrolled during active disease. The chain uses TRBV9 and TRBJ2-7, with TRBD2 matching over 10 bases. The sequenced material came from peripheral blood. For the CDR3, the DNA is TGTGCCAGCTCGGGGAGAAGCGGGGGGGCCTACGAGCAGTACTTC. Translated, it gives CASSGRSGGAYEQYF. Using reference TRBV9 and TRBJ2-7 for the parts outside the CDR3, the full variable domain is DSGVTQTPKHLITATGQRVTLRCSPRSGDLSVYWYQQSLDQGLQFLIQYYNGEERAKGNILERFSAQQFPDLHSELNLSSLELGDSALYFCASSGRSGGAYEQYFGPGTRLTVT.